A selection of T cell receptor beta chains follows, all from one sample in a study of cytomegalovirus exposure and HLA in healthy donors. Libraries were prepared by immunoSEQ multiplex PCR; TCRdb keeps only in-frame clonotypes and omits some of them. This sample carries 100,000 to 150,000 clones, over 70% of them seen once, and the ten largest clones take 4%. What was sequenced was PBMCs. The receptors originated from a middle-aged man in good health and CMV-seropositive. CDR3s include the opening cysteine and the closing phenylalanine or tryptophan. The order of the fields is CDR3 protein, CDR3 DNA, V gene, clone size, J gene, D gene. A D gene is named only where the DNA matches it firmly. Clone sizes are given selectively: once, few, many, or a class where the clone is expanded.

CDR3 protein: CASSLAGDRENLNTEAFF
CDR3 DNA: TGCGCCAGCAGCTTGGCGGGGGACAGGGAGAACCTGAACACTGAAGCTTTCTTT
V gene: TRBV5-1
clone size: few
J gene: TRBJ1-1
D gene: TRBD1

CDR3 protein: CASSLGLGPQETQYF
CDR3 DNA: TGTGCCAGCAGCTTAGGACTAGGCCCCCAAGAGACCCAGTACTTC
V gene: TRBV9
clone size: -
J gene: TRBJ2-5
D gene: TRBD2

CDR3 protein: CASSVTSGRSTDTQYF
CDR3 DNA: TGTGCCAGCAGTGTCACGAGCGGGAGGAGCACAGATACGCAGTATTTT
V gene: TRBV6-4
clone size: -
J gene: TRBJ2-3
D gene: TRBD2

CDR3 protein: CSVEDRRTLLYEQYF
CDR3 DNA: TGCAGCGTTGAAGATCGAAGGACACTTCTCTACGAGCAGTACTTC
V gene: TRBV29-1
clone size: -
J gene: TRBJ2-7
D gene: -

CDR3 protein: CASSGSRGRRDTDTQYF
CDR3 DNA: TGTGCCAGCAGCGGGAGCAGGGGACGCAGGGACACAGATACGCAGTATTTT
V gene: TRBV7-8
clone size: -
J gene: TRBJ2-3
D gene: -

CDR3 protein: CAWMGTGWSTEAFF
CDR3 DNA: TGTGCCTGGATGGGGACAGGGTGGTCCACTGAAGCTTTCTTT
V gene: TRBV30
clone size: -
J gene: TRBJ1-1
D gene: TRBD1

CDR3 protein: CASRRGADDIYEQYF
CDR3 DNA: TGTGCCAGTCGCAGGGGAGCAGATGATATCTACGAGCAGTACTTC
V gene: TRBV19
clone size: -
J gene: TRBJ2-7
D gene: -

CDR3 protein: CASSLGGRAGHYNEQFF
CDR3 DNA: TGTGCCAGCAGCTTGGGGGGGCGAGCGGGACATTACAATGAGCAGTTCTTC
V gene: TRBV5-4
clone size: few
J gene: TRBJ2-1
D gene: -

CDR3 protein: CASREGLRLYEQYF
CDR3 DNA: TGTGCCAGCCGAGAAGGCTTGCGGTTATACGAGCAGTACTTC
V gene: TRBV28
clone size: -
J gene: TRBJ2-7
D gene: -

CDR3 protein: CSVHTGAGANEQYF
CDR3 DNA: TGCAGCGTCCACACTGGGGCGGGGGCCAACGAGCAGTACTTC
V gene: TRBV29-1
clone size: -
J gene: TRBJ2-7
D gene: -

CDR3 protein: CASSPDRLAEAFF
CDR3 DNA: TGCGCCAGCAGCCCGGACAGGCTCGCTGAAGCTTTCTTT
V gene: TRBV5-1
clone size: few
J gene: TRBJ1-1
D gene: TRBD1

CDR3 protein: CATSDRNTEAFF
CDR3 DNA: TGTGCCACCTCCGACAGGAACACTGAAGCTTTCTTT
V gene: TRBV10-3
clone size: -
J gene: TRBJ1-1
D gene: -

CDR3 protein: CTSSQAGGDNEQFF
CDR3 DNA: TGCACCAGCAGCCAAGCGGGAGGGGACAATGAGCAGTTCTTC
V gene: TRBV1
clone size: -
J gene: TRBJ2-1
D gene: -

CDR3 protein: CASSLAGRGNHEQYF
CDR3 DNA: TGTGCCAGCAGCTTAGCAGGCAGGGGGAACCACGAGCAGTACTTC
V gene: TRBV7-9
clone size: -
J gene: TRBJ2-7
D gene: TRBD1

CDR3 protein: CASSLDRGANQPQHF
CDR3 DNA: TGCGCCAGCAGCTTGGACAGGGGGGCCAATCAGCCCCAGCATTTT
V gene: TRBV5-1
clone size: few
J gene: TRBJ1-5
D gene: TRBD1

CDR3 protein: CASSLTQGVETQYF
CDR3 DNA: TGCGCCAGCAGCCTGACACAGGGGGTCGAGACCCAGTACTTC
V gene: TRBV5-1
clone size: -
J gene: TRBJ2-5
D gene: TRBD1

CDR3 protein: CASSDGLAGDGNTGELFF
CDR3 DNA: TGTGCCAGCAGCGACGGACTAGCGGGAGATGGGAACACCGGGGAGCTGTTTTTT
V gene: TRBV9
clone size: once
J gene: TRBJ2-2
D gene: TRBD2

CDR3 protein: CASSGPRNQPQHF
CDR3 DNA: TGTGCCAGCAGTGGACCGAGGAATCAGCCCCAGCATTTT
V gene: TRBV2
clone size: -
J gene: TRBJ1-5
D gene: -